The 17 T cell receptor beta chains given below trace back to one sample, sequenced in a study of blood T cell repertoires in COVID-19. Repertoires were generated with immunoSEQ multiplex PCR, while TCRdb's copy carries only in-frame clones and drops some. The top ten clones hold under 2.5% of a sample with 150,000 or so clones, about 88% of them seen once. Sequencing input: peripheral blood. The receptors derive from a woman in her seventies with acute or convalescent COVID-19.

The CDR3 here is CASSSRTSGGQQETQYF. DNA of the CDR3: TGTGCCAGTAGTTCCCGGACTAGCGGGGGGCAACAAGAGACCCAGTACTTC. The chain has TRBV19 and TRBJ2-5; 14 bases fit TRBD2. Trimming removed 5 bases from V and 2 bases from J; junction bases left unmatched: 7. CDR3 size: 17 residues. Looked up from germline, CDR1 is LNHDA and CDR2 is SQIVND (reference sequence).

The CDR3 region has the DNA TGTGCCAGCAGCCCCGGGGGATCAACTAATGAAAAACTGTTTTTT. Its protein product is CASSPGGSTNEKLFF. The chain couples TRBV11-1 to TRBJ1-4; perhaps TRBD1 as D (5 bases). Trimming stripped 5 bases from V and 0 bases from J, with 10 bases between. Germline CDR1 and CDR2: SGHAT and FQDESV (reference sequence). This CDR3 is 15 amino acids long.

The CDR3 sequence is CASSFRQGALGYTF. CDR3 bases: TGTGCCAGCAGTTTCCGACAGGGGGCGCTTGGCTACACCTTC. The genes are TRBV27 and TRBJ1-2; 10 nucleotides line up with TRBD1. The ends lost 3 bases at V and 7 bases at J; junction bases unmatched: 5. CDR1 and CDR2 (germline): MNHEY, SMNVEV (reference sequence). The CDR3 loop spans 14 amino acids.

The CDR3 is CAWTKTGTEAFF. The CDR3 bases are TGTGCCTGGACCAAGACTGGGACTGAAGCTTTCTTT. V usage is TRBV30 and J usage is TRBJ1-1; D gene ambiguous. CDR1 and CDR2 from the germline V gene are GTSNPN and SVGIG (reference sequence). V gave up 4 bases and J gave up 5 bases, with 11 bases separating them. This CDR3 has 12 amino acids.

This clone was seen just once. The chain combines TRBV27 with TRBJ2-3, with D possibly TRBD2 on 7 matching bases. Germline-derived CDR1 and CDR2 are MNHEY and SMNVEV (reference sequence). Between the trimmed V and J ends, which lost 10 bases and 6 bases, there was a span of 20 bases. CDR3 length: 14 residues. The CDR3 is CATGGGGAVDTQYF. CDR3 in DNA: TGTGCCACGGGTGGAGGGGGGGCCGTGGATACGCAGTATTTT.

Written as DNA, the CDR3 is TGTGCCAGCAGCCTTCCGAGACAGGGGAACACCGGGGAGCTGTTTTTT. Residues: CASSLPRQGNTGELFF. The chain recombines TRBV28 with TRBJ2-2; 7 bases fit TRBD1. Germline CDR1 and CDR2: MDHEN and SYDVKM. The CDR3 spans 16 residues. The J segment lost 1 base and the V segment lost 6 bases, leaving 8 bases of the junction unmatched.

The chain has TRBV28 and TRBJ2-4; 7 positions match TRBD1. Losses at the gene ends were 6 bases for V and 3 bases for J; bases not matched to a gene: 5. CDR3 length: 14 residues. The germline V gene encodes CDR1 MDHEN and CDR2 SYDVKM. The CDR3 protein is CASRPGGFKNIQYF. CDR3 nucleotides: TGTGCCAGCAGACCAGGGGGTTTCAAAAACATTCAGTACTTC. The whole variable domain, remainder taken from reference TRBV28 and TRBJ2-4, is DVKVTQSSRYLVKRTGEKVFLECVQDMDHENMFWYRQDPGLGLRLIYFSYDVKMKEKGDIPEGYSVSREKKERFSLILESASTNQTSMYLCASRPGGFKNIQYFGAGTRLSVL.

V gene TRBV14 combines with J gene TRBJ1-4; a weak D match, TRBD1 (5 bases). Between the trimmed V and J ends, which lost 5 bases and 4 bases, there was a span of 14 bases. The CDR3 is 15 residues long. Germline CDR1 SGHDN, CDR2 FVKESK. DNA for the CDR3: TGTGCCAGCAGCAAAGGGGCCTATCTTAATGAAAAACTGTTTTTT. Amino acids: CASSKGAYLNEKLFF.

The chain carries TRBV5-3 and TRBJ1-1; maybe TRBD1 (5 bases). TRBV5-3 qualifies as an ORF whose function is uncertain. V was trimmed by 7 bases and J by 7 bases, leaving 17 bases between them. The CDR3 spans 13 residues. The CDR3 DNA is TGTGCCAGAGCCTGTAAAGGACATCATGAAGCTTTCTTT. Amino acids: CARACKGHHEAFF.

The chain links TRBV6-6 to TRBJ2-7; possibly TRBD1 for D (7 bases). The CDR3 covers 15 residues. The germline CDR1 and CDR2 sequences are MNHNY and SVGAGI (reference sequence). V was pared by 6 bases and J by 0 bases, with 15 bases between. The CDR3 nucleotides read TGTGCCAGCAGCCCCCAGGAGGGGGCCTCCTACGAGCAGTACTTC. As protein: CASSPQEGASYEQYF.

The chain is built from TRBV2 and TRBJ2-2; 12 nucleotides line up with TRBD1. The CDR3 contains 16 residues. V dropped 5 bases and J dropped 5; count of bases not matched to a gene: 6. The V gene's germline CDR1 is SNHLY and CDR2 FYNNEI. CDR3 region: CASSYRDRGHTGELFF. The CDR3 DNA is TGTGCCAGCAGTTACCGGGACAGGGGGCATACCGGGGAGCTGTTTTTT. The variable domain in full, completed from reference TRBV2 and TRBJ2-2, reads EPEVTQTPSHQVTQMGQEVILRCVPISNHLYFYWYRQILGQKVEFLVSFYNNEISEKSEIFDDQFSVERPDGSNFTLKIRSTKLEDSAMYFCASSYRDRGHTGELFFGEGSRLTVL.

This chain links TRBV5-1 with TRBJ1-6, with 10 bases that match TRBD1. There are 15 residues in the CDR3. With 4 bases clipped from V and 7 bases from J, the junction kept 5 bases outside the gene matches. CDR1 and CDR2 (germline): SGHRS, YFSETQ. DNA of the CDR3: TGCGCCAGCAGCATCGGGACAGGGGTGAATTCACCCCTCCACTTT. It yields the protein CASSIGTGVNSPLHF.

V usage is TRBV6-2 or TRBV6-3 and J usage is TRBJ2-5, with 10 bases that match TRBD2. The CDR3 contains 16 residues. Germline V gene data show CDR1 as MNHEY and CDR2 as SVGEGT. V gave up 5 bases and J gave up 5 bases; unmatched junction bases: 11. CDR3 sequence reads: CASSPGVAGGRETQYF. In nucleotides, the CDR3 is TGTGCCAGCAGTCCCGGGGTAGCGGGGGGCCGGGAGACCCAGTACTTC.

V usage is TRBV5-6 and J usage is TRBJ2-1, with 8 positions matching TRBD1. J lost 4 bases, V lost 3 bases, and 6 bases had no gene match. CDR1 and CDR2 (germline): SGHDT, YYEEEE. This CDR3 region has 15 residues. The CDR3 DNA reads TGTGCCAGCAGCTGGACAGGGTACCTTTACAATGAGCAGTTCTTC. It specifies CASSWTGYLYNEQFF.

The chain recombines TRBV7-9 with TRBJ2-3; the D gene is possibly TRBD1 (6 bases). Per the germline V gene, CDR1 is SEHNR and CDR2 is FQNEAQ (reference sequence). The CDR3 consists of 17 residues. The V end was cut by 3 bases, the J end by 1 base, with 17 bases between. In DNA form, the CDR3 reads TGTGCCAGCAGCTTTGAGCCTCAGGGGAGTGGCACAGATACGCAGTATTTT. It encodes CASSFEPQGSGTDTQYF.

This sequence joins TRBV19 and TRBJ1-2, with unresolved D. V was shortened by 4 bases and J by 6 bases, with 15 bases between the two germline ends. Germline loops: CDR1 LNHDA, CDR2 SQIVND (reference sequence). The CDR3 runs to 14 residues. CDR3 loop: CASSTSGLANGYTF. CDR3 nucleotides: TGTGCCAGTAGTACTTCAGGTTTGGCCAATGGCTACACCTTC.

This clone has a single count. This chain uses TRBV5-4 with TRBJ1-1; 9 bases align to TRBD1. Germline CDR1 reads SGHNT; CDR2 reads YYREEE (reference sequence). This CDR3 comprises 17 residues. The trim removed 4 bases at V and 4 bases at J, leaving 14 bases unmatched. This CDR3 is CASSEPEGQGMATEAFF. In nucleotides, the CDR3 is TGTGCCAGCAGCGAACCTGAAGGACAGGGGATGGCCACTGAAGCTTTCTTT.